The 21 T cell receptor beta chains given below trace back to one sample, sequenced in a study of regulatory T cells in long-lasting Graves disease. Libraries of TCR beta came from iRepertoire HTBI primers plus Arm-PCR of CDR3 regions. A single record per CDR3 protein comes from TCRdb applying MiXCR to the multiplex PCR reads. The profile shows 420,000 or so distinct CDR3 sequences, about a sixth of them singletons. The time point denotes: newly diagnosed GD, antithyroid drugs for less than 3 months. PBMCs provided the RNA from which the TCR library was made. These data were also reused for a study on T cells in Graves' hyperthyroidism and ophthalmopathy.

Sample: peripheral blood mononuclear cells (PBMCs), taken at new diagnosis, from a patient treated with antithyroid drugs. The receptors were gathered from a woman younger than 35 with Graves disease.

V gene TRBV6-5 combines with J gene TRBJ1-3; D not resolved. Trimming removed 2 bases from V and 4 bases from J, with 6 bases in between. This CDR3 has 13 residues. Germline V CDR1 and CDR2: MNHEY, SVGAGI. The CDR3 sequence: CASSYVPGNTIYF. CDR3 DNA: TGTGCCAGCAGTTACGTGCCCGGAAACACCATATATTTT.

The chain employs TRBV7-3 and TRBJ2-7; 8 positions match TRBD1. Germline CDR1 is SGHTA and CDR2 is FQGTGA. V trimming: 2 bases; J trimming: 6 bases; junction bases outside the gene matches: 12. There are 16 residues in the CDR3. The CDR3 protein is CASSLFPGGFPSEQYF. CDR3 in DNA: TGTGCCAGCAGCTTATTTCCAGGGGGCTTCCCTAGCGAGCAGTACTTC.

This clonotype was detected a few times. This sequence joins TRBV30 and TRBJ2-1; the match to TRBD1 covers 10 bases. This CDR3 contains 15 residues. CDR1 is GTSNPN and CDR2 is SVGIG in the germline V gene (reference sequence). V lost 1 base and J lost 7; bases outside the gene matches: 7. The CDR3 sequence is CAWSGVGTGVNEQFF. The CDR3 bases are TGTGCCTGGAGTGGGGTCGGGACAGGGGTAAATGAGCAGTTCTTC.

This clonotype showed up just once. The chain uses TRBV7-6 and TRBJ2-3; D perhaps matches TRBD2 (5 bases). CDR3 length: 14 amino acids. V lost 0 bases, J lost 6 bases, and 10 bases lay in between. CDR1 is SGHVS and CDR2 is FNYEAQ in the germline V gene. As DNA, the CDR3 is TGTGCCAGCAGCTTAGCGGGAGCTTCGGATACGCAGTATTTT. Protein: CASSLAGASDTQYF.

The chain carries TRBV20-1 and TRBJ1-3; D not certain. The CDR3 runs to 12 residues. The V end lost 5 bases, the J end lost 2 bases, and 7 bases lay between the germline ends. The V gene's germline CDR1 is DFQATT and CDR2 SNEGSKA (reference sequence). The CDR3 DNA is TGCAGTGCTCGGAGGGCTGGAAACACCATATATTTT. Residues: CSARRAGNTIYF.

Points on this clonotype: One end of the junction does not line up with germline, which may come from a read error. The rearrangement joins TRBV5-5 to TRBJ2-7; 8 positions match TRBD2. The CDR3 has 15 amino acids. Germline V gene sequence: CDR1 SGHKS, CDR2 YYEKEE (reference sequence). CDR3 DNA: TGTGCCAGCAGCCGGAGCGGGAGTCCCTCCTTCGAGCAGTACTTC. It specifies CASSRSGSPSFEQYF.

This clonotype has at least ten counts. The V and J genes are TRBV12-3 or TRBV12-4 and TRBJ2-5, with D perhaps matching TRBD1 or TRBD2 (6 bases each). The CDR3 extends over 15 amino acids. V lost 7 bases to trimming and J lost 4 bases, with 19 bases between them. The DNA for the CDR3 is TGTGCCAGCACCACGGGGGCCCCTAGCCCAGAGACCCAGTACTTC. This codes for CASTTGAPSPETQYF.

This clonotype appeared many times. This chain connects TRBV2 to TRBJ2-7; no reliable D call. This CDR3 has 14 amino acids. Trimming left V 4 bases short and J 0 bases short, with 10 bases between. Germline-derived CDR1 and CDR2 are SNHLY and FYNNEI. CDR3 residues: CASSVQAVSYEQYF. The CDR3 region has the DNA TGTGCCAGCAGTGTCCAGGCGGTCTCCTACGAGCAGTACTTC.

This clonotype appeared many times. V is TRBV4-3 and J is TRBJ2-3, with TRBD2 matching over 11 bases. The germline gives CDR1 LGHNA, CDR2 YSLEER. The CDR3 contains 18 residues. V lost 1 base, J lost 0 bases, and 6 bases stayed unmatched. CDR3 amino acids: CASSQVWASGRSTDTQYF. DNA for the CDR3: TGCGCCAGCAGCCAAGTGTGGGCTAGCGGGAGGAGCACAGATACGCAGTATTTT.

The V call is TRBV6-2 or TRBV6-3, the J call TRBJ2-1, with a weak D call TRBD2 (5 bases). Per the germline V gene, CDR1 is MNHEY and CDR2 is SVGEGT. V was trimmed by 5 bases and J by 8 bases, leaving 16 bases between them. This CDR3 comprises 14 residues. The CDR3 bases are TGTGCCAGCAGTCCCACCACGACTACACATGAGCAGTTCTTC. This encodes CASSPTTTTHEQFF.

Many counts were recorded for this clonotype. This chain uses TRBV27 with TRBJ2-7, with D possibly being TRBD1 or TRBD2 (5 bases each). The CDR3 has 13 residues. Germline lookup yields CDR1 MNHEY and CDR2 SMNVEV (reference sequence). Trimming cost V 3 bases and J 3 bases, with 9 bases left between them. The CDR3 is CASSFRGGYEQYF. CDR3 bases: TGTGCCAGCAGTTTCCGTGGGGGCTACGAGCAGTACTTC.

The sample holds many counts of this clonotype. The chain joins TRBV7-9 to TRBJ2-1, with D maybe TRBD1 (7 bases). V lost 5 bases to trimming and J lost 9 bases, with 11 bases between them. CDR3 length equals 12 residues. CDR1 is SEHNR, CDR2 FQNEAQ, per germline (reference sequence). The CDR3 DNA reads as TGTGCCAGCAGCAGCAGGGGGGTTGAGCAGTTCTTC. It yields the protein CASSSRGVEQFF.

In its sample, this clonotype was seen many times. The CDR3 here is CASSLGSRGGLGHYEQYF. The CDR3, as DNA: TGTGCCAGCAGCTTAGGCTCCAGGGGCGGGCTCGGCCACTACGAGCAGTACTTC. The chain carries TRBV7-2 and TRBJ2-7; weak D call: TRBD1 (6 bases). V was trimmed by 1 base and J by 3 bases, leaving 22 bases between them. This CDR3 region has 18 residues. Germline V CDR1 and CDR2: SGHTA, FQGNSA.

In this sample, this clonotype turned up many times. V usage is TRBV20-1 and J usage is TRBJ2-7; TRBD2 aligns across 9 bases. This CDR3 has 15 residues. V lost 7 bases, J lost 6 bases, and 16 bases stayed unmatched. Germline assignment: CDR1 DFQATT and CDR2 SNEGSKA (reference sequence). CDR3 sequence reads: CSVIRPGLAETEQYF. The CDR3 coding sequence is TGCAGTGTTATAAGGCCGGGACTAGCTGAGACCGAGCAGTACTTC.

At least ten counts were recorded for this clonotype. The rearrangement links TRBV7-2 to TRBJ1-1; D is unclear. CDR1 SGHTA and CDR2 FQGNSA come from the germline V gene. This CDR3 is built from 14 residues. V lost 2 bases and J 1 base, leaving 8 bases between the germline ends. The CDR3 sequence: CASSLMRTNTEAFF. The CDR3, as DNA: TGTGCCAGCAGCTTAATGCGGACGAACACTGAAGCTTTCTTT.

Ten or more counts support this clonotype. The V gene is TRBV27, the J gene TRBJ1-2; 7 bases fit TRBD1. Germline CDR1 is MNHEY and CDR2 is SMNVEV (reference sequence). CDR3 length equals 15 residues. V lost 6 bases to trimming and J lost 4 bases; unmatched junction nucleotides: 11. The CDR3 DNA follows: TGTGCCAGCAGCCCTTGGACAGGATACGTCTATGGCTACACCTTC. This sequence encodes CASSPWTGYVYGYTF.

This clonotype has a count of ten or more. The chain combines TRBV29-1 with TRBJ2-3; D possibly corresponds to TRBD2 (6 bases). This CDR3 is 14 amino acids long. Germline V CDR1 and CDR2: SQVTM, ANQGSEA. The V gene lost 6 bases and the J gene lost 3 bases, with 16 bases spanning the gap. CDR3 nucleotide sequence: TGCAGCGTGGGGGACTTAACCAGAACAGATACGCAGTATTTT. Amino acid sequence: CSVGDLTRTDTQYF.

On this clonotype itself: One end of the junction is discordant with germline, which a read error may explain. The chain has TRBV5-1 and TRBJ1-1, with a possible D match to TRBD1 (5 bases). The germline CDR1 and CDR2 sequences are SGHRS and YFSETQ. This CDR3 contains 13 residues. CDR3 DNA sequence: TGTGCCAGCAGCCGACAGTTCAACACTGAAGCTTTCTTT. Translation gives CASSRQFNTEAFF. The entire variable domain, with the rest obtained from reference TRBV5-1 and TRBJ1-1, is as follows: KAGVTQTPRYLIKTRGQQVTLSCSPISGHRSVSWYQQTPGQGLQFLFEYFSETQRNKGNFPGRFSGRQFSNSRSEMNVSTLELGDSALYLCASSRQFNTEAFFGQGTRLTVV.

This clonotype was observed many times. The V and J genes are TRBV3-1 and TRBJ2-1, with D tentatively TRBD1 (6 bases). Between the trimmed V and J ends, which lost 1 base and 4 bases, there was a span of 8 bases. Germline CDR1 LGHDT, CDR2 YNNKEL (reference sequence). This CDR3 is built from 14 residues. CDR3 nucleotide sequence: TGTGCCAGCAGCCAAGTAGGACAGTACAATGAGCAGTTCTTC. It is translated as CASSQVGQYNEQFF.

This clonotype was recorded many times. This chain links TRBV7-9 with TRBJ2-7, with D perhaps being TRBD1 or TRBD2 (5 bases each). Per germline, CDR1 SEHNR and CDR2 FQNEAQ (reference sequence). The CDR3 runs to 14 residues. With 3 bases removed from V and 2 bases from J, the gap between germline ends came to 11 bases. CDR3 nucleotides: TGTGCCAGCAGCTTGGGGACGCCGACCTACGAGCAGTACTTC. Translation: CASSLGTPTYEQYF.

This clonotype occurred many times. J is TRBJ2-3 and V is TRBV11-2; possible D gene TRBD2, 6 bases. Germline-derived CDR1 and CDR2 are SGHAT and FQNNGV. This CDR3 has 14 amino acids. Trimming stripped 1 base from V and 6 bases from J, with 11 bases between. This CDR3 reads CASSLGGTADTQYF. The CDR3 nucleotides read TGTGCCAGCAGCTTAGGCGGGACGGCTGATACGCAGTATTTT.